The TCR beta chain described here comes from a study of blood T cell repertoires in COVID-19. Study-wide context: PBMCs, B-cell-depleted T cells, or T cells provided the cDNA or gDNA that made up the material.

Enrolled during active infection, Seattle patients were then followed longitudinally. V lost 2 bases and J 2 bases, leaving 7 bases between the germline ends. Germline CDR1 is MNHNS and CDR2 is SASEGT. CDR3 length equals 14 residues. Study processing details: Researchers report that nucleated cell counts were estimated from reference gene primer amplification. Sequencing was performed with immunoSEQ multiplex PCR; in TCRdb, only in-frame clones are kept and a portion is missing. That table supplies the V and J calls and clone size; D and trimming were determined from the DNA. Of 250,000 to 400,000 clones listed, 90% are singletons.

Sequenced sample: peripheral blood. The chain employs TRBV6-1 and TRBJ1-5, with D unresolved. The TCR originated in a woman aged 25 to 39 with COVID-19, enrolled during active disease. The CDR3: CASSETRGNQPQHF. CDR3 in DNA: TGTGCCAGCAGTGAAACTAGAGGCAATCAGCCCCAGCATTTT.